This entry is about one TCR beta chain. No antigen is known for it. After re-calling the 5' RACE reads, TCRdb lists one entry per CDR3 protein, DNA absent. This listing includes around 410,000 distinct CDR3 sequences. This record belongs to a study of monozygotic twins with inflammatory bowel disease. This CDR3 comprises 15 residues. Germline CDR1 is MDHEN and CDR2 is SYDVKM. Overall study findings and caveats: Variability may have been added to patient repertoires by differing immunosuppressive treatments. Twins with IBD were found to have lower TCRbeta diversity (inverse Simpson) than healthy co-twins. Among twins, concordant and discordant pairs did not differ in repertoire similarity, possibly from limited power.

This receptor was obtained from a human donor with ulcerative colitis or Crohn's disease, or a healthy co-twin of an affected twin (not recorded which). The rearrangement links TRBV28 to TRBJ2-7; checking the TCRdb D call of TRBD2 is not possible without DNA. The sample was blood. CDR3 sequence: CASGYPSGRRYEQYF.